Below are 23 T cell receptor beta chains sequenced from a single sample in a study of blood T cells in healthy people across ages. Then a second PCR, running about 6 to 12 cycles, was carried out with a sample-barcoded 5' primer and a J-beta primer mix. TCRdb processed the 5' RACE reads anew with MiXCR; each CDR3 protein has one entry. The sample comprises around 780,000 distinct CDR3 sequences, 20% to 30% of which are singletons, and around 3% rests with the top ten. These sequences were also reported in another study, on T cells of mothers and their children.

The sample consisted of blood. The receptors derive from a boy aged 5-17 years in good health.

CDR3 loop: CASSQVAAGYEQYF. In DNA form, the CDR3 reads TGTGCCAGCAGCCAAGTAGCGGCAGGTTACGAGCAGTACTTC. V and J are TRBV14 and TRBJ2-7, with D possibly being TRBD2 (6 bases). The CDR3 spans 14 residues. Deletions cut 1 base from V and 4 bases from J, with 11 bases between. Germline V lookup: CDR1 SGHDN, CDR2 FVKESK.

The chain has TRBV12-3 or TRBV12-4 and TRBJ2-7, with D unresolved. The CDR3 contains 13 residues. Trimming cost V 1 base and J 3 bases, with 7 bases left between them. The CDR3 protein is CASSLGQIYEQYF. In nucleotides, the CDR3 is TGTGCCAGCAGTTTAGGGCAGATCTACGAGCAGTACTTC.

This clonotype turned up a few times. The V and J genes are TRBV2 and TRBJ2-7; D is possibly TRBD1 (6 bases). This CDR3 contains 13 residues. Germline V lookup: CDR1 SNHLY, CDR2 FYNNEI. V gave up 7 bases and J gave up 3 bases, with 13 bases separating them. CDR3 amino acids: CASKMDRDYEQYF. CDR3 sequence (DNA): TGTGCCAGCAAGATGGACAGAGACTACGAGCAGTACTTC.

This clonotype was seen a handful of times. The chain has TRBV6-6 and TRBJ1-4, with TRBD1 matching 7 bases. Germline CDR1 is MNHNY and CDR2 is SVGAGI (reference sequence). V dropped 8 bases and J dropped 7; count of bases not matched to a gene: 4. The CDR3 is 12 residues long. The CDR3 nucleotides read TGTGCCAGCGGCCGGGACAGTGAAAAACTGTTTTTT. It is translated as CASGRDSEKLFF.

This clonotype has a handful of counts. One end of the junction fails to match germline, which may point to a read error. V is TRBV28 and J is TRBJ1-6; no definite D call. The CDR3 is 16 residues long. The germline V gene encodes CDR1 MDHEN and CDR2 SYDVKM. The CDR3 DNA sequence: TGTGCCAGCAGTTCGTCCGGCAGCCTCTATAATTCACCCCCCCACTTT. Its translation is CASSSSGSLYNSPPHF.

This clonotype showed up just a few times. The chain is built from TRBV24-1 and TRBJ2-3; D is unresolved. Germline V CDR1 and CDR2: KGHDR, SFDVKD. This CDR3 is 14 amino acids long. Trimming stripped 5 bases from V and 6 bases from J, with 14 bases between. DNA for the CDR3: TGTGCCACCAGTGCCGAGGAGATACCGGATACGCAGTATTTT. It specifies CATSAEEIPDTQYF.

This rearrangement joins TRBV11-2 to TRBJ1-1, with D hard to call. Germline V gives CDR1 SGHAT, CDR2 FQNNGV. The CDR3 is 11 amino acids. V was trimmed by 2 bases and J by 8 bases, leaving 6 bases between them. CDR3 sequence (DNA): TGTGCCAGCAGCTTAAGTTTCGAAGCTTTCTTT. Residues: CASSLSFEAFF.

The chain couples TRBV5-1 to TRBJ1-2, with 7 bases identical to TRBD1. This CDR3 region has 16 residues. Looked up from germline, CDR1 is SGHRS and CDR2 is YFSETQ. With 4 bases clipped from V and 0 bases from J, the junction kept 9 bases outside the gene matches. The chain's CDR3 is CASSPGQLLANYGYTF. As DNA, the CDR3 is TGCGCCAGCAGCCCGGGACAGCTTTTAGCTAACTATGGCTACACCTTC.

This clonotype appeared a few times. The J gene is TRBJ2-7, the V gene TRBV7-9; TRBD2 might be the D (6 bases). Trimming took off 3 bases at V and 3 bases at J, with 18 bases between the two ends. The CDR3 is made up of 16 amino acids. Germline lookup yields CDR1 SEHNR and CDR2 FQNEAQ (reference sequence). This CDR3 is CASSFPTAGTLYEQYF. The CDR3 DNA sequence: TGTGCCAGCAGCTTCCCCACAGCCGGGACTCTCTACGAGCAGTACTTC.

V is TRBV20-1 and J is TRBJ2-5; perhaps TRBD1 as D (5 bases). The J call is doubtful: the DNA matches TRBJ2-7 better. The CDR3 is 13 amino acids. Germline assignment: CDR1 DFQATT and CDR2 SNEGSKA (reference sequence). In DNA form, the CDR3 reads TGCAGTGCTACCCAGGGCTTTGGCTACGAGCAGTACTTC. Protein: CSATQGFGYEQYF.

This clonotype was counted a few times. The junction departs from germline at one end; a sequencing error may be responsible. CDR3: CSASGGAYNERFF. DNA for the CDR3: TGCAGCGCCAGCGGGGGGGCCTACAATGAGCGGTTCTTC. The chain couples TRBV29-1 to TRBJ2-1; 10 nucleotides match TRBD2. Germline V lookup: CDR1 SQVTM, CDR2 ANQGSEA. The CDR3 has 13 residues.

The chain uses TRBV28 and TRBJ1-4; TRBD1 might be the D (6 bases). The germline V gene has CDR1 MDHEN and CDR2 SYDVKM. Trimming stripped 2 bases from V and 4 bases from J, with 17 bases between. This CDR3 spans 17 amino acids. The CDR3 DNA reads TGTGCCAGCAGTTTAAGAGGGCAGGGGCCATTTAATGAAAAACTGTTTTTT. The encoded protein is CASSLRGQGPFNEKLFF.

The chain uses TRBV7-6 and TRBJ2-7; 8 bases are a match to TRBD2. The trim removed 5 bases at V and 3 bases at J, leaving 3 bases unmatched. There are 13 residues in the CDR3. The germline V gene has CDR1 SGHVS and CDR2 FNYEAQ. CDR3 sequence: CASSTRGGYEQYF. The CDR3 region has the DNA TGTGCCAGCAGCACCCGGGGGGGCTACGAGCAGTACTTC.

This clonotype was found once. This rearrangement joins TRBV4-2 to TRBJ2-7; a possible D gene is TRBD1 (5 bases). Germline CDR1 LGHNA, CDR2 YNFKEQ. The CDR3 consists of 14 residues. V lost 0 bases and J 5 bases, leaving 11 bases between the germline ends. The CDR3 protein is CASSQERPTDEQYF. The CDR3 region has the DNA TGTGCCAGCAGCCAAGAGAGGCCGACAGACGAGCAGTACTTC.

This clonotype was recorded a few times. This sequence joins TRBV10-3 and TRBJ2-5; D might be TRBD1 or TRBD2, each matching 5 bases. The better agreement between TRBJ2-1 and the DNA end casts doubt on the J call. CDR3 length equals 13 residues. The germline V gene encodes CDR1 ENHRY and CDR2 SYGVKD. The CDR3 is CATFRDENNEQFF. The CDR3, as DNA: TGTGCCACCTTCCGGGACGAGAACAATGAGCAGTTCTTC.

V usage is TRBV20-1 and J usage is TRBJ1-3, with D possibly being TRBD1 (6 bases). Germline V CDR1 and CDR2: DFQATT, SNEGSKA (reference sequence). CDR3 length: 14 amino acids. The V gene lost 1 base and the J gene lost 2 bases, with 9 bases spanning the gap. As DNA, the CDR3 is TGCAGTGCTAGAGGGGGGGGCCCTGGAAACACCATATATTTT. It encodes CSARGGGPGNTIYF.

V gene TRBV28 combines with J gene TRBJ2-5; a weak D match, TRBD1 (5 bases). The CDR3 is 15 amino acids. V dropped 0 bases and J dropped 7 bases, with 15 bases sitting between them. Germline-derived CDR1 and CDR2 are MDHEN and SYDVKM. Here the CDR3 DNA reads TGTGCCAGCAGTTTATGGTTCGGCAGGGATGGGACCCAGTACTTC. Translated, it gives CASSLWFGRDGTQYF.

The V gene is TRBV20-1, the J gene TRBJ1-1; no reliable D call. The CDR3 spans 13 residues. CDR1 is DFQATT, CDR2 SNEGSKA, per germline (reference sequence). Trimming removed 1 base at V and 2 bases at J, with 8 bases between. The CDR3 spells CSARVPGNTEAFF. The CDR3 nucleotides are TGCAGTGCTAGAGTTCCGGGTAACACTGAAGCTTTCTTT.

The rearrangement links TRBV30 to TRBJ1-1; D might be TRBD1 (5 bases). Germline CDR1 GTSNPN, CDR2 SVGIG (reference sequence). This CDR3 is built from 14 residues. Trimming shortened V by 3 bases and J by 1 base, and 12 bases separated the two germline ends. In DNA form, the CDR3 reads TGTGCCTGGAGCCCCCTCACAGGGAACACTGAAGCTTTCTTT. This gives the protein CAWSPLTGNTEAFF.

For this clonotype: Sequence at one end of the junction differs from germline and may be a read error. V and J are TRBV14 and TRBJ1-2; a possible D gene is TRBD1 (5 bases). There are 16 residues in the CDR3. Per the germline V gene, CDR1 is SGHDN and CDR2 is FVKESK. DNA of the CDR3: TGTGCCAGCAGCCAAGATCCCCTGGGACTCGTTTATGGCTGCACCTTC. Protein sequence: CASSQDPLGLVYGCTF.

In this sample, this clonotype turned up a few times. One end of the junction is discordant with germline, which a read error may explain. CDR3 residues: CASSLAGQGETQYF. For the CDR3, the DNA is TGTGCCAGCAGTTTGGCGGGACAGGGTGAGACCCAGTACTTC. V gene TRBV5-1 combines with J gene TRBJ2-5, with TRBD1 identical over 9 bases. The CDR3 extends over 14 amino acids. CDR1 is SGHRS, CDR2 YFSETQ, per germline.

This clonotype was counted many times. J is TRBJ1-1 and V is TRBV12-3 or TRBV12-4; D not resolved. The CDR3 loop spans 12 amino acids. V gave up 6 bases and J gave up 2 bases, with 7 bases separating them. The CDR3 bases are TGTGCCAGCAGCCTGTCCAACACTGAAGCTTTCTTT. It encodes CASSLSNTEAFF.

CDR3 in DNA: TGTGCCAGCAGCCTCGCAGGGGGCAGGGAAAAACTGTTTTTT. This encodes CASSLAGGREKLFF. The rearrangement uses TRBV7-6 and TRBJ1-4; 8 bases align to TRBD1. Trimming cost V 5 bases and J 8 bases; bases outside gene matches: 7. The CDR3 has 14 amino acids. Germline V lookup: CDR1 SGHVS, CDR2 FNYEAQ.